This entry concerns a single T cell receptor (beta chain). The sample has other DNA sequences that encode this CDR3 too. The data derive from a study of shared clonotypes between healthy human individuals. Profiled with immunoSEQ multiplex PCR; TCRdb holds only in-frame clones, not every one. The sample lists about 2.4 million clones; more than 90% were seen once. V was trimmed by 5 bases and J by 3 bases, leaving 12 bases between them. This CDR3 spans 13 amino acids. The germline V gene has CDR1 SGHRS and CDR2 YFSETQ. This receptor was identified in a man aged 18 to 30 in good health. The chain uses TRBV5-1 and TRBJ2-7; D uncertain. The sample comprised naive CD4+ T cells sorted from blood. The subset was: CD45RA+ positively selected. The CDR3 is CASSSDGDYEQYF. As DNA, the CDR3 is TGCGCCAGCAGTTCCGATGGTGACTACGAGCAGTACTTC. Full variable domain (missing parts from reference TRBV5-1 and TRBJ2-7): KAGVTQTPRYLIKTRGQQVTLSCSPISGHRSVSWYQQTPGQGLQFLFEYFSETQRNKGNFPGRFSGRQFSNSRSEMNVSTLELGDSALYLCASSSDGDYEQYFGPGTRLTVT.